This T cell receptor beta chain was sequenced for a study of blood T cell repertoires in COVID-19. The wider study: T cells, B-cell-depleted T cells, or PBMCs supplied cDNA or gDNA.

The germline gives CDR1 SGHTA, CDR2 FQGNSA. Losses at the gene ends were 5 bases for V and 0 bases for J; bases not matched to a gene: 4. This CDR3 region has 16 residues. Using immunoSEQ multiplex PCR, the repertoire was profiled, and TCRdb retains in-frame clones only, with some absent. Among approximately 290,000 clones listed, roughly 90% were seen once. The chain couples TRBV7-2 to TRBJ2-5; TRBD2 aligns across 12 bases. This TCR derives from a woman aged 55-70 years with acute or convalescent COVID-19. Sequenced material: peripheral blood. In DNA, the CDR3 is TGTGCCAGCAGCCCCCGGACTAGCGGGGACCAAGAGACCCAGTACTTC. It codes for CASSPRTSGDQETQYF.